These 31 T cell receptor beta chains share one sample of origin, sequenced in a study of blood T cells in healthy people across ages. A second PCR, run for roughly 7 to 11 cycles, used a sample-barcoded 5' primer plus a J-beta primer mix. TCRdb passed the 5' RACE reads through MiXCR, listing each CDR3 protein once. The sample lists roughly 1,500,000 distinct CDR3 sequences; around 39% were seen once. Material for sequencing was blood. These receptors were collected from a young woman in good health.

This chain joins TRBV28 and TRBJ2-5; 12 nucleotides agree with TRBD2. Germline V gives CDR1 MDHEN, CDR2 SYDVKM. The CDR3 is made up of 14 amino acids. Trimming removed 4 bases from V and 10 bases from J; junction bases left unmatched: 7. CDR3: CASSSSGGAYDQYF. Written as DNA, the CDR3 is TGTGCCAGCAGTTCTAGCGGGGGGGCTTACGACCAGTACTTC.

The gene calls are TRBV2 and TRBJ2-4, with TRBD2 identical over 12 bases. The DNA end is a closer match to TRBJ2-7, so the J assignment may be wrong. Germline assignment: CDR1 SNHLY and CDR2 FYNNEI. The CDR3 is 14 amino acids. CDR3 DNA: TGTGCCAGCAGTGGACTAGCGGGAGCTGACGAGCAGTACTTC. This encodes CASSGLAGADEQYF.

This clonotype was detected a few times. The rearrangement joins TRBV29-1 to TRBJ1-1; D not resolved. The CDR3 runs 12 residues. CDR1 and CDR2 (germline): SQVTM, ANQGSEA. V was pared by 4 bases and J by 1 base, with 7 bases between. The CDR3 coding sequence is TGCAGCGTTGGACGGCAGAACACTGAAGCTTTCTTT. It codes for CSVGRQNTEAFF.

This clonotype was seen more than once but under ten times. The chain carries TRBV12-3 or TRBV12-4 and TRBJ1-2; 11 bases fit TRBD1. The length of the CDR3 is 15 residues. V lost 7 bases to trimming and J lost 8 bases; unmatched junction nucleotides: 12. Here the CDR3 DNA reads TGTGCCAGCAACTTAGGGGGACAGGGGGTCTACGGCTACACCTTC. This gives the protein CASNLGGQGVYGYTF.

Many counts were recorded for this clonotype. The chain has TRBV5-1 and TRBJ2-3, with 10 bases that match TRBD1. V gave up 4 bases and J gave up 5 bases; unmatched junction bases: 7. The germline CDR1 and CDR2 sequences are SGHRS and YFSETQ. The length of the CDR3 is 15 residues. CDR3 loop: CASSGDRGQRDTQYF. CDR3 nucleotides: TGCGCCAGCAGCGGAGACAGGGGGCAGAGAGATACGCAGTATTTT.

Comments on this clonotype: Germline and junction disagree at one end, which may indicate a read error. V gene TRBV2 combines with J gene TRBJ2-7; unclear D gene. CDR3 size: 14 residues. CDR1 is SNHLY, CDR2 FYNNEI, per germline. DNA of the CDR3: TGTGCCAGCGGTGAATACGGTGGCCTTAGAGACCAGTACTTC. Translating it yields CASGEYGGLRDQYF.

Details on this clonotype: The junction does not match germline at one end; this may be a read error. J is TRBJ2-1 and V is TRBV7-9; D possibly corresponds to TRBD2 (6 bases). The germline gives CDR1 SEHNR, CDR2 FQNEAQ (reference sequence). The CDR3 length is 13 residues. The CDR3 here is CAGSAGLYSEQFF. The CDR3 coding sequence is TGTGCCGGCAGCGCGGGACTCTACAGTGAGCAGTTCTTC.

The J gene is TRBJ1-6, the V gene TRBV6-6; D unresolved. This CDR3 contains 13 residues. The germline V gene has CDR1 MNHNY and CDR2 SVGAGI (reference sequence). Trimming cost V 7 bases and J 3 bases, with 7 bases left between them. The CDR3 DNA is TGTGCCAGCACCAATAACTATAATTCACCCCTCCACTTT. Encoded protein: CASTNNYNSPLHF.

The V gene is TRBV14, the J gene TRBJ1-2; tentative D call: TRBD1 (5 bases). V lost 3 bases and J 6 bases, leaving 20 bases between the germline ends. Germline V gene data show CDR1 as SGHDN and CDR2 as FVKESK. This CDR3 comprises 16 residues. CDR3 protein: CASSQVSIGGAHGYTF. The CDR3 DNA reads TGTGCCAGCAGCCAGGTCTCAATCGGAGGGGCCCATGGCTACACCTTC.

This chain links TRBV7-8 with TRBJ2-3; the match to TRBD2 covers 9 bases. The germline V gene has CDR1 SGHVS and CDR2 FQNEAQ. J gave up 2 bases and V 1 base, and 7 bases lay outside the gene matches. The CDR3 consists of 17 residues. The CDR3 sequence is CASSLGGAGGPTDTQYF. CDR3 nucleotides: TGTGCCAGCAGCTTAGGAGGAGCGGGGGGACCCACAGATACGCAGTATTTT. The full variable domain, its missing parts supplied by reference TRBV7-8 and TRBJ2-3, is GAGVSQSPRYKVAKRGQDVALRCDPISGHVSLFWYQQALGQGPEFLTYFQNEAQLDKSGLPSDRFFAERPEGSVSTLKIQRTQQEDSAVYLCASSLGGAGGPTDTQYFGPGTRLTVL.

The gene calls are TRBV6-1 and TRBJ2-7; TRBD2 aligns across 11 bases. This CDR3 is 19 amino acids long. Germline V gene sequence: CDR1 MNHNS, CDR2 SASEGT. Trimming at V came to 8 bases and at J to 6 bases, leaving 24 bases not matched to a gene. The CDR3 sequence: CASGRRGTSGVGASIEQYF. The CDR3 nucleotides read TGTGCCAGCGGACGGAGGGGGACTAGCGGAGTTGGGGCATCTATCGAGCAGTACTTC.

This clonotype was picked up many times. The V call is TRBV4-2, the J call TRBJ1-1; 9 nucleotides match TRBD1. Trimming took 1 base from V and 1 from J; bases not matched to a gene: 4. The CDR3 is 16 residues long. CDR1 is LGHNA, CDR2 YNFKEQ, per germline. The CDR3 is CASSQGTGDWNTEAFF. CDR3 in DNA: TGTGCCAGCAGCCAAGGGACAGGGGATTGGAACACTGAAGCTTTCTTT.

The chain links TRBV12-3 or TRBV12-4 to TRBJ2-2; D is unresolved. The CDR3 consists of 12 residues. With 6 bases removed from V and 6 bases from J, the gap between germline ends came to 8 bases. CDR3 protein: CASSKYPGELFF. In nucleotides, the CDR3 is TGTGCCAGCAGCAAGTATCCCGGGGAGCTGTTTTTT.

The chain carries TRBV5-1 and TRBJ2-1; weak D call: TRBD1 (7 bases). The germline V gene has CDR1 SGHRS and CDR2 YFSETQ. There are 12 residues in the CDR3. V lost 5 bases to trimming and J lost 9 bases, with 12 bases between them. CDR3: CASRGGTVEQFF. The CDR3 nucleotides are TGCGCCAGCAGGGGCGGGACAGTTGAGCAGTTCTTC.

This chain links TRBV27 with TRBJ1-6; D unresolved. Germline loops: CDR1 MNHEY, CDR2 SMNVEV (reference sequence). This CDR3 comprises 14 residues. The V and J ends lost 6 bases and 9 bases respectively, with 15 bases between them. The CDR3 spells CASRRSDLGSPLHF. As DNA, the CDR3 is TGTGCCAGCAGAAGATCGGATCTGGGTTCACCCCTCCACTTT.

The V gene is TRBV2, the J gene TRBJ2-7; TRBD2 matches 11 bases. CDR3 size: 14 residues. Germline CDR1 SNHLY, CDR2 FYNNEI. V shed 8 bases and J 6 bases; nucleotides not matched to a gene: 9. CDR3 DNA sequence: TGTGCCAGCTCCCCACTAGCGGGAGTGCTCGAGCAGTACTTC. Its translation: CASSPLAGVLEQYF. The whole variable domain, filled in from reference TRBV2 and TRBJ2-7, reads EPEVTQTPSHQVTQMGQEVILRCVPISNHLYFYWYRQILGQKVEFLVSFYNNEISEKSEIFDDQFSVERPDGSNFTLKIRSTKLEDSAMYFCASSPLAGVLEQYFGPGTRLTVT.

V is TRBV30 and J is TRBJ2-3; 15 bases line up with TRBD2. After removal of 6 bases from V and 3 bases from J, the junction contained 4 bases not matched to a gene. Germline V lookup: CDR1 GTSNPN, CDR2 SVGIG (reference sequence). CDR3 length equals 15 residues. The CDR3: CACPGLAGGTDTQYF. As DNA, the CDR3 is TGTGCCTGCCCGGGACTAGCGGGAGGAACAGATACGCAGTATTTT.

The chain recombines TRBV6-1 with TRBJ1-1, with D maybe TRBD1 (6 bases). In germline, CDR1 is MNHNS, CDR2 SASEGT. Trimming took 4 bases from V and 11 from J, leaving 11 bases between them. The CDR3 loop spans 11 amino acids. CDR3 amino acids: CASSASGAAFF. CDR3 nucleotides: TGTGCCAGCAGTGCTTCAGGGGCCGCTTTCTTT.

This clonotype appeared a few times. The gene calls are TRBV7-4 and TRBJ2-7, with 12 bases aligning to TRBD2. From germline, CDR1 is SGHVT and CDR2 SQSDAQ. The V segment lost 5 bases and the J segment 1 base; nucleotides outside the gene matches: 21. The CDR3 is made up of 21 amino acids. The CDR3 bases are TGTGCCAGCAGCACCATACGACTAGCGGGAGAGAGAGGGAGCCTTTCCTACGAGCAGTACTTC. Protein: CASSTIRLAGERGSLSYEQYF.

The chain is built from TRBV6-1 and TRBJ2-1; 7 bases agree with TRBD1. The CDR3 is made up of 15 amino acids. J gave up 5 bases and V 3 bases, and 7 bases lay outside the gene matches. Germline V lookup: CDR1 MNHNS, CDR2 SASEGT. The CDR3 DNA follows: TGTGCCAGCAGTGAGACGATAGACAGGGACAATGAGCAGTTCTTC. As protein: CASSETIDRDNEQFF.

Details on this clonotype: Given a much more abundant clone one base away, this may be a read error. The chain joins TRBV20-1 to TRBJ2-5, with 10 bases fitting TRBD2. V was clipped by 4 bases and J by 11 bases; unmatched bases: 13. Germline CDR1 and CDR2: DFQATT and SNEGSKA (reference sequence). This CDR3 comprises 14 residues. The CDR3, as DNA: TGCAGTGCTAAACCGGGACTAGCGAGGAATGAGCAGTACTTC. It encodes CSAKPGLARNEQYF.

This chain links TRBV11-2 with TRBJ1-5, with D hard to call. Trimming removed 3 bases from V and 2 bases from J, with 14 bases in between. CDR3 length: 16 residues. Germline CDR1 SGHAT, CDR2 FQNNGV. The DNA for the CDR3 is TGTGCCAGCAGCTTGACCGGTCCGGCGGGCAATCAGCCCCAGCATTTT. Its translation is CASSLTGPAGNQPQHF.

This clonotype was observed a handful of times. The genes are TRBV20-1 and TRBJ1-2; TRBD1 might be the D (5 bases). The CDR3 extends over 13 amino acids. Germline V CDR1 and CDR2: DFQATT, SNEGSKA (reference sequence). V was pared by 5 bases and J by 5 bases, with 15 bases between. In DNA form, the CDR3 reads TGCAGTGCTGTTAAAGAGGGGCCGTATGGCTACACCTTC. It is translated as CSAVKEGPYGYTF.

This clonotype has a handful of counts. The DNA for the CDR3 is TGTGCCAGCTCATCTTCGGCTAGCGCGGATACGCAGTATTTT. Its protein product is CASSSSASADTQYF. V and J are TRBV18 and TRBJ2-3, with a weak D call TRBD2 (6 bases). The germline V gene has CDR1 KGHSH and CDR2 LQKENI. Trimming took 5 bases from V and 6 from J, leaving 15 bases between them. This CDR3 is built from 14 residues. Using reference TRBV18 and TRBJ2-3 for the parts outside the CDR3, the full variable domain is NAGVMQNPRHLVRRRGQEARLRCSPMKGHSHVYWYRQLPEEGLKFMVYLQKENIIDESGMPKERFSAEFPKEGPSILRIQQVVRGDSAAYFCASSSSASADTQYFGPGTRLTVL.

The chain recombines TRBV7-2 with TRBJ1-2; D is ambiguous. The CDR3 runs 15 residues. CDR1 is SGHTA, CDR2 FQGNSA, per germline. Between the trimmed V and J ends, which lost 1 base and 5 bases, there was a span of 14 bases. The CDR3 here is CASSLGYTAIYGYTF. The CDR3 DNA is TGTGCCAGCAGCTTAGGTTATACCGCTATTTATGGCTACACCTTC.

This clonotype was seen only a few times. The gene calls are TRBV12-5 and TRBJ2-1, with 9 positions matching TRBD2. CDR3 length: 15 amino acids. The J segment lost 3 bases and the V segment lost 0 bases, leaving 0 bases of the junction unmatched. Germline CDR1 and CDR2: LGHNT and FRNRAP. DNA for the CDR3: TGTGCTAGTGGTTTGGTAGCGGGGGGCTACAATGAGCAGTTCTTC. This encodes CASGLVAGGYNEQFF.

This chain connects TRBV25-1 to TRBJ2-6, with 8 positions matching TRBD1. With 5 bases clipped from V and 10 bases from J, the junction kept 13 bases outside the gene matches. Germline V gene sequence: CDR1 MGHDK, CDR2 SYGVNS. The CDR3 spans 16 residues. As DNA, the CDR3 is TGTGCCAGCAGTAGTATTGCCGGACAGGGACGGAACGTCCTGACTTTC. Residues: CASSSIAGQGRNVLTF.

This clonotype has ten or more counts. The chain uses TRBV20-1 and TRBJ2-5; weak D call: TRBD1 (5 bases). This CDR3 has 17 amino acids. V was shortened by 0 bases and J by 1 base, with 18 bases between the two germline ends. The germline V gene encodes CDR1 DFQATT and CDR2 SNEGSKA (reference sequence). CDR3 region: CSARDWQGVRVQETQYF. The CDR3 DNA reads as TGCAGTGCTAGAGATTGGCAGGGTGTAAGAGTCCAAGAGACCCAGTACTTC.

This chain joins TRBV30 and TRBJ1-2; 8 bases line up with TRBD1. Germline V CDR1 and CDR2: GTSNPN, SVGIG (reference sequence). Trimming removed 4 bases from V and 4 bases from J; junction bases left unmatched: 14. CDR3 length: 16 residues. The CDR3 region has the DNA TGTGCCTGGACCCCCCGGACAGGGACCTCCGGCTATGGCTACACCTTC. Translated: CAWTPRTGTSGYGYTF. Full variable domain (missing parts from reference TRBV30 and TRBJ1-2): SQTIHQWPATLVQPVGSPLSLECTVEGTSNPNLYWYRQAAGRGLQLLFYSVGIGQISSEVPQNLSASRPQDRQFILSSKKLLLSDSGFYLCAWTPRTGTSGYGYTFGSGTRLTVV.

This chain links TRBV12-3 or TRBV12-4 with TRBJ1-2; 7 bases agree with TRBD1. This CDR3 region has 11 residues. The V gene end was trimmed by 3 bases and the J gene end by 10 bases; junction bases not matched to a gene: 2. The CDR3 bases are TGTGCCAGCAGTTTTACAGGGGTCTACACCTTC. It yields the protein CASSFTGVYTF.

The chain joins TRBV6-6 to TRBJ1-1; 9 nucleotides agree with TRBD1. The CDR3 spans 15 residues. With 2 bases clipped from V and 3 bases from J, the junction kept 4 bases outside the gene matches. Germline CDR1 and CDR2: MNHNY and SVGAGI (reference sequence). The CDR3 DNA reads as TGTGCCAGCAGTTACCGAGGACAGGGGTACACTGAAGCTTTCTTT. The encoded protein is CASSYRGQGYTEAFF.